The sequence of this T cell receptor (beta chain) was determined in a study of CD8+ T cells in alopecia areata. Findings of the study overall: Many expanded lesional clones persisted in scalp and blood during tofacitinib treatment.

Reverse transcription of extracted RNA yielded cDNA, which provided the sequencing template. Sequenced by immunoSEQ multiplex PCR; TCRdb stores in-frame clones only, minus some. The sample has roughly 280,000 clones, approximately 60% seen once; the top ten hold around 0.92%. The ends were cut back, 0 bases at V and 6 bases at J, with 10 bases in the middle. In germline, CDR1 is SGHKS, CDR2 YYEKEE (reference sequence). The CDR3 spans 13 residues. Treatment specified: oral pan-JAK inhibitor, 5-10 mg twice daily. This clone was seen more than once but under ten times. Its antigen is undetermined. V gene TRBV5-5 combines with J gene TRBJ2-7; perhaps D is TRBD1 or TRBD2 (6 bases each). The material was CD4+ T cells sorted from blood, obtained around week 54, from a patient treated with tofacitinib. This TCR derives from a human donor with alopecia areata. CDR3 residues: CASSLEGGGEQYF. The DNA of the CDR3 is TGTGCCAGCAGCTTGGAAGGGGGAGGCGAGCAGTACTTC.